This TCR beta chain was sequenced in a study of blood T cell repertoires in COVID-19. Whole-study context: The samples span acute and convalescent COVID-19 from the United States, Italy and Spain. T cells, B-cell-depleted T cells, or PBMCs supplied cDNA or gDNA.

This clone was seen a single time. V lost 0 bases, J lost 10 bases, and 4 bases stayed unmatched. The CDR3 length is 15 residues. CDR1 is MNHEY, CDR2 SMNVEV, per germline (reference sequence). Original methodology: Researchers report that nucleated cell counts were estimated from reference gene primer amplification. Using immunoSEQ multiplex PCR, the repertoire was profiled, and TCRdb retains in-frame clones only, with some absent. V and J calls and clone size come straight from that table; D and trimming were deduced from the DNA. The sample holds 70,000 to 95,000 clones; 70% to 90% are singletons and the top ten take around 5%.

V gene TRBV27 combines with J gene TRBJ1-6; the match to TRBD1 covers 9 bases. Sequenced material: peripheral blood. This sequence was found in a woman older than 75 with acute or convalescent COVID-19. CDR3 sequence: CASSLSRTGVSPLHF. CDR3 nucleotides: TGTGCCAGCAGTTTATCGAGGACAGGGGTGTCACCCCTCCACTTT.